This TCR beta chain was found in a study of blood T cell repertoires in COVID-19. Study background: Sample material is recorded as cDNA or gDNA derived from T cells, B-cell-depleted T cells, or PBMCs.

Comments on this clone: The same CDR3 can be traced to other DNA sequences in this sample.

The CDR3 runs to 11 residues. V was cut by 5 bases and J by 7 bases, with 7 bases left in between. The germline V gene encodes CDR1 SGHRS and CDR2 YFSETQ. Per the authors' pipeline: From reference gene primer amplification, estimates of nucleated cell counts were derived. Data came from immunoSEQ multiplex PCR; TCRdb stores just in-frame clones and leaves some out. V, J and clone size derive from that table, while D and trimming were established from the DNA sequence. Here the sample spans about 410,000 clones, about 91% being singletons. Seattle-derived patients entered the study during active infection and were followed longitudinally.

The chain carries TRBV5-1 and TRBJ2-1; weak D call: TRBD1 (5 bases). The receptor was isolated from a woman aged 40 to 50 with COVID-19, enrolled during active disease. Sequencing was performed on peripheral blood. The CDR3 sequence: CASRAGNEQFF. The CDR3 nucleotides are TGCGCCAGCAGGGCAGGGAATGAGCAGTTCTTC. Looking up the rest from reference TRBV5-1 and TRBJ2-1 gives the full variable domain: KAGVTQTPRYLIKTRGQQVTLSCSPISGHRSVSWYQQTPGQGLQFLFEYFSETQRNKGNFPGRFSGRQFSNSRSEMNVSTLELGDSALYLCASRAGNEQFFGPGTRLTVL.